This T cell receptor (beta chain) was sequenced for a study of control samples from healthy donors and cancer patients. Measured with immunoSEQ multiplex PCR; TCRdb has only the in-frame clones, and not every one. Found here are 100,000 to 150,000 clones, about 90% of them singletons; the top ten hold under 2%. Germline CDR1 SGHRS, CDR2 YFSETQ. There are 15 residues in the CDR3. V shed 0 bases and J shed 1 base, with 10 bases lying between them. The sequence came from a man aged 18 to 30 in good health. This chain links TRBV5-1 with TRBJ1-1; D perhaps matches TRBD1 (5 bases). The sequencing input was blood. The CDR3 here is CASSLAGTRNTEAFF. DNA of the CDR3: TGCGCCAGCAGCTTGGCAGGGACGCGGAACACTGAAGCTTTCTTT.